This T cell receptor beta chain is from a study of CD8+CD57+ T cells in acquired aplastic anemia. CDR3 length: 17 amino acids. The ends were cut back, 6 bases at V and 5 bases at J, with 25 bases in the middle. CDR1 is PRHDT, CDR2 FYEKMQ, per germline (reference sequence). Sequencing was done on patients that had shown CD8+CD57+ cell expansion by flow cytometry. According to the study, genomic DNA was the template for TCR beta VDJ and CDR3 profiling. Each CDR3 protein gets one entry after TCRdb re-called the reads with MiXCR. The sample yields hundreds of thousands of distinct CDR3 sequences, around 30% seen once.

The chain recombines TRBV13 with TRBJ2-5; D unresolved. The TCR comes from a human donor with aplastic anemia. Sequenced input: sorted CD4+, CD8+, or CD8+CD57+ T cells (not recorded which) from PBMCs. CDR3 region: CASSFLSAERKWETQYF. The DNA of the CDR3 is TGTGCCAGCAGTTTCTTGTCGGCTGAACGAAAATGGGAGACCCAGTACTTC.